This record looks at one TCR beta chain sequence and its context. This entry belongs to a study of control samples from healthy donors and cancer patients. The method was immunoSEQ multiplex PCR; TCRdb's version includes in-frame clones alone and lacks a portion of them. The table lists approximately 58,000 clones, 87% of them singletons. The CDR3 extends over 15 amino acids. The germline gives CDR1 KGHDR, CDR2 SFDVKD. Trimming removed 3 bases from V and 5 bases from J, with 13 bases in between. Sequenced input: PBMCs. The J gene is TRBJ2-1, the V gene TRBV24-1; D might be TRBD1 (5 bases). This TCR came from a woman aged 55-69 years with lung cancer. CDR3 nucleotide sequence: TGTGCCACCAGTGATCTTAGGGGTCAGAACAATGAGCAGTTCTTC. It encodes CATSDLRGQNNEQFF.